This TCR beta chain was found in a study of OX40 agonist ivuxolimab in advanced cancers. Background on the whole study: Ivuxolimab, which targeted the costimulatory receptor OX40 (CD134), was an agonistic, fully human IgG2 monoclonal antibody. Intravenous ivuxolimab was administered to patients every 2 weeks at six dose levels: 0.01, 0.1, 0.3, 1.5, 3 and 10 mg/kg. Of the approximately 53 patients in dose escalation, 19 had hepatocellular carcinoma, about 15 had melanoma, 9 had renal cell carcinoma and 9 had head and neck cancer. In the dose-escalation cohort, approximately 82% of patients were male, and the mean age was roughly 60 years, with a range of roughly 20 to 79. Prior anti-PD-1, anti-PD-L1 or anti-CTLA-4 therapy was permitted, and checkpoint inhibitors had been received by about 44% of dose-escalation patients. Partial responses occurred in three dose-escalation patients: two with cutaneous melanoma and one with hepatocellular carcinoma. Peripheral TCRbeta sequencing was intended to test whether TCR sequence diversity was altered and clonal T-cell expansion was caused by ivuxolimab. The paper reports the monotherapy dose-escalation portion (N of about 50 patients) of the phase I ivuxolimab trial. Broader findings and caveats from the paper: At doses of 0.1 to 3.0 mg/kg, clonal expansion of both CD4+ and CD8+ blood T cells was observed from baseline to week 6. On average, CD8+ T cells showed more expanded clones than CD4+ T cells after ivuxolimab. The antigen specificity of the clonally expanded peripheral T cells was not determined. In partial responders in the 0.1-3.0 mg/kg groups, normalized peripheral clonal expansion was found to be among the lowest, especially among CD8+ T cells. Low levels of normalized T-cell clonal expansion were also seen in some patients who did not respond.

The cysteine opens and the phenylalanine closes a CDR3 of 15 amino acids. Only the CDR3 DNA is retained, 45 bases long and in frame from the first base. V lost 1 base and J lost 5 bases; the stretch between them is 13 bases long. Reading the germline V gene gives CDR1 SGHDT and CDR2 YYEEEE. Genomic DNA was extracted from sorted cells for sequencing of the TCRbeta CDR3 region. The immunoSEQ Assay was used to sequence the TCRbeta CDR3 regions. The immuneACCESS repertoire file appears here via TCRdb, limited to in-frame rearrangements. These files lack a portion of the clones; in checked studies, under half of the deficit traces to unresolved V genes, and the cause of the others is not known. A total of fewer than 50,000 clones appear in this sample, about 90% of them only once. The ten largest account for around 28% of the sample. This clone was observed once. No antigen is known for it. Per-nucleotide qualities are absent, and no much larger clonotype sits a single base away.

The trial excluded patients who had a history of autoimmune disease or who were on systemic immunosuppression. Peripheral blood for TCR sequencing was collected from all dose cohorts at baseline, on cycle 4 day 1, and on cycle 7 day 1. The samples were drawn from a first-in-human, open-label, multicenter phase I dose-escalation trial of ivuxolimab. Adults with locally advanced or metastatic melanoma, renal cell, hepatocellular, or head and neck squamous cell carcinoma were enrolled in the trial. CD4+ and CD8+ T cells were sorted separately from peripheral blood before TCR sequencing. The receptor's source is an adult with an advanced solid tumor such as melanoma, head and neck, liver or kidney cancer. The material sequenced was CD4+ or CD8+ T cells sorted from blood, taken in a trial of the OX40 agonist ivuxolimab. The rearranged chain carries TRBV5-6 and TRBJ2-1; confidence is insufficient to name the D gene. In nucleotide form, the sequence is TGTGCCAGCAGCTTGACGAGAGACTCAGACAATGAGCAGTTCTTC. Translated, it gives CASSLTRDSDNEQFF.